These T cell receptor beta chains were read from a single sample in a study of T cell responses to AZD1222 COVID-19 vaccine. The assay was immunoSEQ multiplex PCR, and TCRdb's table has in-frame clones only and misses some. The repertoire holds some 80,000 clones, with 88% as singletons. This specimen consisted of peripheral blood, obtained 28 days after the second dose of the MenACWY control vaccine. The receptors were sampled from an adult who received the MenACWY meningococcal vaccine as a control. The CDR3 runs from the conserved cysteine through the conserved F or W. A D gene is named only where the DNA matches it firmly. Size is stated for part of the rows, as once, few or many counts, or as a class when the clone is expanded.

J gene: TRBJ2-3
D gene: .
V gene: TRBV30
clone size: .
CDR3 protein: CAWSLTRTDTQYF
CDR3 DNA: TGTGCCTGGAGCCTGACTCGCACAGATACGCAGTATTTT

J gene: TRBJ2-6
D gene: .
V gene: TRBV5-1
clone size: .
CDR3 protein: CASSFVISGANVLTF
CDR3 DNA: TGCGCCAGCAGCTTTGTTATCTCTGGGGCCAACGTCCTGACTTTC

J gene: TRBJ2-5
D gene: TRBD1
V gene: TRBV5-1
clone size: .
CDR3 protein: CASSLQGSEQETQYF
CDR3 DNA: TGCGCCAGCAGCTTACAGGGGTCGGAACAAGAGACCCAGTACTTC

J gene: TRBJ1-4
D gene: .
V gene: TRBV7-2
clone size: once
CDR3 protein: CASSLGDNREEKLFF
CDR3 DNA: TGTGCCAGCAGCTTGGGGGACAACCGGGAGGAAAAACTGTTTTTT

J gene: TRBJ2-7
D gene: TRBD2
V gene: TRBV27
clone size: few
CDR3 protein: CASSFAGGAYEQYF
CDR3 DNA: TGTGCCAGCAGTTTCGCTGGGGGGGCCTACGAGCAGTACTTC

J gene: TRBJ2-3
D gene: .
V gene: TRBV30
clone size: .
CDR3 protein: CAWSEGIGGTDTQYF
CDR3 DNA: TGTGCCTGGAGTGAAGGGATTGGGGGCACAGATACGCAGTATTTT

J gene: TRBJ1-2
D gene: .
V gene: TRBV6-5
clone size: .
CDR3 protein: CASSYSGANYGYTF
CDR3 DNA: TGTGCCAGCAGTTACTCGGGGGCTAACTATGGCTACACCTTC

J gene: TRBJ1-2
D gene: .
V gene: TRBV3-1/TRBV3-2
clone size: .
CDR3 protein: CASSPLSGYGYTF
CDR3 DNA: TGTGCCAGCAGCCCCTTATCCGGATATGGCTACACCTTC

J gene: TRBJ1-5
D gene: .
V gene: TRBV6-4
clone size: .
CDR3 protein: CASSDSPGGQPQHF
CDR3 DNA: TGTGCCAGCAGTGACTCGCCGGGAGGGCAGCCCCAGCATTTT

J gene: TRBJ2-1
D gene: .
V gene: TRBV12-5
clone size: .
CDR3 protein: CASMGRNNEQFF
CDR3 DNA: TGTGCTAGTATGGGCAGGAACAATGAGCAGTTCTTC

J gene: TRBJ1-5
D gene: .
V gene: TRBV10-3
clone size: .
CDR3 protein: CAISDDGGNQPQHF
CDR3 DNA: TGTGCCATCAGTGACGACGGGGGCAATCAGCCCCAGCATTTT

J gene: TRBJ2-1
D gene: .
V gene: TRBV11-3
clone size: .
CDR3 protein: CASSLVYDTHGLNEQFF
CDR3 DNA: TGTGCCAGCAGCTTAGTTTATGACACCCACGGCCTCAATGAGCAGTTCTTC

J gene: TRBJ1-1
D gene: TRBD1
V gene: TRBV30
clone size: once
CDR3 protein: CAWSGDRGKNTEAFF
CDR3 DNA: TGTGCCTGGAGTGGAGACAGGGGAAAGAACACTGAAGCTTTCTTT

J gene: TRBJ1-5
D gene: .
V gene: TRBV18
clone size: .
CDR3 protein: CASSQRQSNQPQHF
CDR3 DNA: TGTGCCAGCTCTCAGAGACAGAGCAATCAGCCCCAGCATTTT

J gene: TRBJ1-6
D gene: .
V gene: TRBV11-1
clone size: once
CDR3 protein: CASSLDGVENSPLHF
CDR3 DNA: TGTGCCAGCAGCTTAGATGGGGTCGAAAATTCACCCCTCCACTTT

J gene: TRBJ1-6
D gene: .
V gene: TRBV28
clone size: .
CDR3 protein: CASSLLTPTPGNSPLHF
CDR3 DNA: TGTGCCAGCAGTTTATTGACACCAACACCGGGGAATTCACCCCTCCACTTT

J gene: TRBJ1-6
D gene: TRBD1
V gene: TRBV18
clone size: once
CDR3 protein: CASSPFGQGTDYNSPLHF
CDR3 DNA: TGTGCCAGCTCACCTTTTGGCCAAGGGACAGATTATAATTCACCCCTCCACTTT

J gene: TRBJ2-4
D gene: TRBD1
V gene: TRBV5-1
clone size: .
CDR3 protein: CASSPQGDIAKNIQYF
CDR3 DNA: TGCGCCAGCAGCCCACAGGGGGATATAGCCAAAAACATTCAGTACTTC

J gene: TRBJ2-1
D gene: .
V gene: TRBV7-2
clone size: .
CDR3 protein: CASSGYNEQFF
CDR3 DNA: TGTGCCAGCAGCGGGTACAATGAGCAGTTCTTC

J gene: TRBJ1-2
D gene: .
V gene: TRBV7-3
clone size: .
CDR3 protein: CASSLEGADYGYTF
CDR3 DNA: TGTGCCAGCAGCTTAGAAGGGGCTGACTATGGCTACACCTTC

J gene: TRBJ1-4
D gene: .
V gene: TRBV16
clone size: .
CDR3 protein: CASSQNLNEKLFF
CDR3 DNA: TGTGCCAGCAGCCAGAATCTAAATGAAAAACTGTTTTTT

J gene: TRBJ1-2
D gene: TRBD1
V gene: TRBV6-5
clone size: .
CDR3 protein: CATTTDRGAYYGYTF
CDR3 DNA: TGTGCCACCACTACGGACAGGGGAGCTTACTATGGCTACACCTTC

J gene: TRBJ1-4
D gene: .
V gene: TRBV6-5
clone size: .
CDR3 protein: CASSRATNEKLFF
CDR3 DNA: TGTGCCAGCAGCCGGGCAACTAATGAAAAACTGTTTTTT

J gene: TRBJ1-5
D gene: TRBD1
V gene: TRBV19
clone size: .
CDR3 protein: CASSIVPRDSYSNQPQHF
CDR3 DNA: TGTGCCAGTAGTATCGTCCCCCGGGACAGTTATAGCAATCAGCCCCAGCATTTT

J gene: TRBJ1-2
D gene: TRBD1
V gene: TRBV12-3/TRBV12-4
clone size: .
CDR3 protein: CASSLEQGHGYTF
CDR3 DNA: TGTGCCAGCAGTTTGGAACAGGGGCATGGCTACACCTTC

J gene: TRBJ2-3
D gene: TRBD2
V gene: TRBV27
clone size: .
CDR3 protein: CASSLALAGVSDTQYF
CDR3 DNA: TGTGCCAGCAGTTTAGCACTAGCGGGGGTCTCAGATACGCAGTATTTT

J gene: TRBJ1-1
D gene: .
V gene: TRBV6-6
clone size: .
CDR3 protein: CASSSPGRVGVGAFF
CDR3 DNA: TGTGCCAGCAGTTCCCCGGGCAGGGTAGGAGTGGGGGCTTTCTTT

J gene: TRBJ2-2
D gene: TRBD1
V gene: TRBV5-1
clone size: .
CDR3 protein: CASSVQGDTGELFF
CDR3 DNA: TGCGCCAGCAGCGTCCAGGGGGACACCGGGGAGCTGTTTTTT

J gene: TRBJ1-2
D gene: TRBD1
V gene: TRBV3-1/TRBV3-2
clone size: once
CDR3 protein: CASSREQGVAGYTF
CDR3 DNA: TGTGCCAGCAGCCGAGAACAGGGGGTAGCTGGCTACACCTTC

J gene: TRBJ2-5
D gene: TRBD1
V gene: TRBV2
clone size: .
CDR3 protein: CASSVDREETQYF
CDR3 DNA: TGTGCCAGCAGTGTCGACAGGGAAGAGACCCAGTACTTC

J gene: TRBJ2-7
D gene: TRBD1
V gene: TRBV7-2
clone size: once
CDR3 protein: CASSFSGQGPVYEQYF
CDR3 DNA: TGTGCCAGCAGCTTCTCAGGACAGGGGCCTGTGTACGAGCAGTACTTC

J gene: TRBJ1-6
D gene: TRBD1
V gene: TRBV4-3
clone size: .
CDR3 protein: CASSQETGGRMSPLHF
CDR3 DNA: TGCGCCAGCAGCCAAGAGACAGGGGGAAGGATGTCACCCCTCCACTTT

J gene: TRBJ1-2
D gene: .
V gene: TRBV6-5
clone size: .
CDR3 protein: CASSYLTGTSNGYTF
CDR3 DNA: TGTGCCAGCAGTTACCTGACCGGGACCTCAAATGGCTACACCTTC

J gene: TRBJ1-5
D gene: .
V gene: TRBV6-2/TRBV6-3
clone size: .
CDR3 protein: CASSWNIGNQPQHF
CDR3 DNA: TGTGCCAGCAGTTGGAACATTGGCAATCAGCCCCAGCATTTT

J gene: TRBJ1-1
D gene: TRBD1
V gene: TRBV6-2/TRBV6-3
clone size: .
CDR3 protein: CASSARGQGNTEAFF
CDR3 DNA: TGTGCCAGCAGTGCCCGTGGACAGGGGAACACTGAAGCTTTCTTT

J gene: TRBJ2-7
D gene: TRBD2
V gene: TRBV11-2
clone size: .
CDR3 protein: CASSLKSSGDFSYEQYF
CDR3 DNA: TGTGCCAGCAGCTTAAAGTCTAGCGGGGACTTCTCCTACGAGCAGTACTTC

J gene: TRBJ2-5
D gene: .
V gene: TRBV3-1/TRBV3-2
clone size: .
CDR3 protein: CASSQVRQGETQYF
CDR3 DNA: TGTGCCAGCAGCCAAGTGAGGCAGGGTGAGACCCAGTACTTC

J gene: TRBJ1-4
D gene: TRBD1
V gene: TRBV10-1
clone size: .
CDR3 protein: CASRRTGHNEKLFF
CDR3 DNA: TGCGCCAGCAGACGGACAGGCCACAATGAAAAACTGTTTTTT

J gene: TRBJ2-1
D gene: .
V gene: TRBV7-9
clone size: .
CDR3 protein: CASSLTETTGGDEQFF
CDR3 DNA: TGTGCCAGCAGCTTAACTGAGACTACAGGGGGGGACGAGCAGTTCTTC

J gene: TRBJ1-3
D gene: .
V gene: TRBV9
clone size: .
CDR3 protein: CASSVEVTAGNTIYF
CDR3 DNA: TGTGCCAGCAGCGTAGAAGTGACAGCTGGAAACACCATATATTTT

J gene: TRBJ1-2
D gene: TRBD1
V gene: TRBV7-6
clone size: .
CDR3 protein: CASSLRQGDNYGYTF
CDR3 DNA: TGTGCCAGCAGCTTGCGACAGGGAGATAACTATGGCTACACCTTC

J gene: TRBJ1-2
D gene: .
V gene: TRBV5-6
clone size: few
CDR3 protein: CASSFRANYGYTF
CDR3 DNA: TGTGCCAGCAGCTTTCGGGCTAACTATGGCTACACCTTC

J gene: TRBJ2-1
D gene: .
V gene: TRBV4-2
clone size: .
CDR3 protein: CASSQLSGGSYNEQFF
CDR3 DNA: TGTGCCAGCAGCCAACTCTCCGGGGGCTCCTACAATGAGCAGTTCTTC

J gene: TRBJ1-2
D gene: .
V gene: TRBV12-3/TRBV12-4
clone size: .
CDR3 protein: CASSPLVGGGYTF
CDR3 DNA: TGTGCCAGCAGCCCTCTTGTCGGAGGGGGCTACACCTTC

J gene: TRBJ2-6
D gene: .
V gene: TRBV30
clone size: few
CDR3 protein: CAWSDQFSSGANVLTF
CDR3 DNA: TGTGCCTGGAGTGATCAGTTCTCCTCTGGGGCCAACGTCCTGACTTTC

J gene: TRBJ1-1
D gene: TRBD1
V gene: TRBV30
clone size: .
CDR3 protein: CAFLPGQYTEAFF
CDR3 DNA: TGTGCCTTCCTTCCGGGACAGTACACTGAAGCTTTCTTT

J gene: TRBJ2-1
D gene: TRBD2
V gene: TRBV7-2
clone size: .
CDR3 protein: CASSPQAGGPPYNEQFF
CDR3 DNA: TGTGCCAGCAGCCCCCAGGCGGGGGGGCCCCCCTACAATGAGCAGTTCTTC

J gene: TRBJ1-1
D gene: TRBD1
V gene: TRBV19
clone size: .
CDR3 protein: CARGGLQIHGAEAFF
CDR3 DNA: TGTGCCAGAGGGGGCTTACAGATCCACGGGGCTGAAGCTTTCTTT

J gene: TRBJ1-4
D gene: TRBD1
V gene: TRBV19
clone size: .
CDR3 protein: CASSPDRGFGEKLFF
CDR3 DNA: TGTGCCAGTAGTCCCGACAGGGGATTCGGTGAAAAACTGTTTTTT

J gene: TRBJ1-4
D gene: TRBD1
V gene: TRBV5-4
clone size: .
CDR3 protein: CASSLQGVGEKLFF
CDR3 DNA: TGTGCCAGCAGCCTGCAGGGGGTAGGGGAAAAACTGTTTTTT

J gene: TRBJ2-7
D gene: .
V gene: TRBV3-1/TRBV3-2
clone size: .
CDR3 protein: CASSHATSRIDEQYF
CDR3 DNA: TGTGCCAGCAGCCATGCTACTAGCCGGATCGACGAGCAGTACTTC

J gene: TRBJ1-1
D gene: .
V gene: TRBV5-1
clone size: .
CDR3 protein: CASSLVGAVNTEAFF
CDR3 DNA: TGCGCCAGCAGCTTGGTGGGGGCGGTGAACACTGAAGCTTTCTTT

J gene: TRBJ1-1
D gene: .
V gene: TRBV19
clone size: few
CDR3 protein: CASSSHLNTEAFF
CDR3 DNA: TGTGCCAGTAGTTCACACCTGAACACTGAAGCTTTCTTT

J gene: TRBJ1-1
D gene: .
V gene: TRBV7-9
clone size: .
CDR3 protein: CASSLERWNTEAFF
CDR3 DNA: TGTGCCAGCAGCTTAGAAAGGTGGAACACTGAAGCTTTCTTT